The 32 T cell receptor beta chains in this list originate from one sample, sequenced in a study of cytomegalovirus exposure and HLA in healthy donors. Vbeta (60) and Jbeta (13) primers were used in the PCR. Profiled with immunoSEQ multiplex PCR; TCRdb holds only in-frame clones, not every one. This sample carries a few hundred thousand clones, around 80% of them seen once, and the ten largest clones take around 2.9%. Sequencing was done on a sample of PBMCs. The receptors come from a woman in her sixties in good health and CMV-seropositive.

This clone was detected once. The chain is built from TRBV5-1 and TRBJ1-3; possibly TRBD1 for D (6 bases). Trimming cost V 3 bases and J 4 bases, with 14 bases left between them. The germline V gene encodes CDR1 SGHRS and CDR2 YFSETQ. This CDR3 region has 15 residues. The CDR3 here is CASSWGPGDGNTIYF. The CDR3 nucleotides read TGCGCCAGCAGCTGGGGCCCAGGGGACGGAAACACCATATATTTT.

The rearrangement joins TRBV10-3 to TRBJ1-1, with D unresolved. The CDR3 consists of 14 residues. CDR1 ENHRY and CDR2 SYGVKD come from the germline V gene. V shed 4 bases and J shed 6 bases, with 15 bases lying between them. DNA for the CDR3: TGTGCCATCAGTGGTCGGGGAACCTCGGCTGAAGCTTTCTTT. Encoded protein: CAISGRGTSAEAFF.

This rearrangement joins TRBV5-6 to TRBJ2-1, with a weak D call TRBD2 (5 bases). The V end was cut by 2 bases, the J end by 0 bases, with 6 bases between. Per germline, CDR1 SGHDT and CDR2 YYEEEE. This CDR3 has 14 residues. The CDR3 bases are TGTGCCAGCAGCTTACTAGTCTCCTACAATGAGCAGTTCTTC. Its translation: CASSLLVSYNEQFF.

The chain couples TRBV4-2 to TRBJ2-3, with TRBD2 matching over 7 bases. The germline gives CDR1 LGHNA, CDR2 YNFKEQ. CDR3 size: 18 residues. Germline trimming cut 0 bases from V and 0 bases from J; bases unmatched to any gene: 9. The CDR3 protein is CASSQEGAGGTSTDTQYF. CDR3 nucleotides: TGTGCCAGCAGCCAAGAGGGTGCCGGGGGGACTAGCACAGATACGCAGTATTTT.

V gene TRBV9 combines with J gene TRBJ1-2; D ambiguous. CDR3 length equals 15 residues. V lost 0 bases to trimming and J lost 6 bases, with 15 bases between them. Germline-derived CDR1 and CDR2 are SGDLS and YYNGEE. CDR3 sequence: CASSVAGATRDGYTF. CDR3 in DNA: TGTGCCAGCAGCGTAGCTGGAGCCACCCGAGATGGCTACACCTTC.

The V and J genes are TRBV20-1 and TRBJ1-2; the D is unclear. The CDR3 covers 11 residues. CDR1 is DFQATT and CDR2 is SNEGSKA in the germline V gene (reference sequence). V shed 8 bases and J shed 11 bases, with 18 bases lying between them. This CDR3 is CSLIVGVGYTF. The CDR3 DNA reads TGCAGTCTGATAGTGGGAGTAGGGTACACCTTC.

The chain employs TRBV25-1 and TRBJ2-5; D unclear. This CDR3 is built from 14 residues. Looked up from germline, CDR1 is MGHDK and CDR2 is SYGVNS. The germline V and J ends were trimmed by 4 bases and 9 bases, with 18 bases remaining between them. CDR3 sequence: CASSVLLNGGAQYF. The CDR3 DNA is TGTGCCAGCAGTGTATTGTTAAACGGCGGCGCCCAGTACTTC.

The chain employs TRBV6-5 and TRBJ1-4; possible D gene TRBD1, 6 bases. From germline, CDR1 is MNHEY and CDR2 SVGAGI. The CDR3 extends over 15 amino acids. The germline V and J ends were trimmed by 8 bases and 1 base, with 14 bases remaining between them. This CDR3 is CASASWGRTNEKLFF. In DNA form, the CDR3 reads TGTGCCAGCGCATCTTGGGGGCGAACTAATGAAAAACTGTTTTTT.

V and J are TRBV5-1 and TRBJ2-5, with 7 bases identical to TRBD1. The DNA matches TRBJ2-7 better at its end, which makes the J call doubtful. The germline V gene encodes CDR1 SGHRS and CDR2 YFSETQ. CDR3 length: 15 residues. CDR3: CASSLAQGVTYEQYF. CDR3 DNA: TGCGCCAGCAGCTTGGCGCAGGGGGTAACCTACGAGCAGTACTTC.

The chain couples TRBV7-2 to TRBJ2-5, with 8 bases lining up with TRBD2. This CDR3 has 15 amino acids. V was clipped by 5 bases and J by 5 bases; unmatched bases: 10. The germline V gene has CDR1 SGHTA and CDR2 FQGNSA. CDR3 loop: CASSPLAGNLETQYF. DNA for the CDR3: TGTGCCAGCAGCCCATTAGCGGGGAACTTGGAGACCCAGTACTTC.

V is TRBV2 and J is TRBJ2-2, with 7 nucleotides matching TRBD2. The CDR3 length is 14 residues. V shed 4 bases, J shed 5 bases, and the junction held 4 bases outside the gene matches. CDR1 and CDR2 (germline): SNHLY, FYNNEI. CDR3 DNA sequence: TGTGCCAGCAGTGGATGGGGGGGGACCGGGGAGCTGTTTTTT. It encodes CASSGWGGTGELFF.

This clone was recorded at least ten times. The V call is TRBV6-6, the J call TRBJ2-2; D not resolved. Trimming left V 5 bases short and J 7 bases short, with 8 bases between. The germline gives CDR1 MNHNY, CDR2 SVGAGI (reference sequence). The CDR3 extends over 12 amino acids. CDR3 region: CASSSPGGELFF. The CDR3, as DNA: TGTGCCAGCAGTAGCCCGGGCGGGGAGCTGTTTTTT.

The rearrangement joins TRBV5-1 to TRBJ1-4; a possible D gene is TRBD1 (6 bases). V lost 0 bases, J lost 5 bases, and 11 bases lay in between. Germline V gene lookup returns CDR1 SGHRS and CDR2 YFSETQ. This CDR3 spans 15 amino acids. The CDR3 is CASSLAETGNEKLFF. CDR3 sequence (DNA): TGCGCCAGCAGCTTGGCCGAAACAGGGAATGAAAAACTGTTTTTT.

This clone was seen more than once but under ten times. This sequence joins TRBV2 and TRBJ2-3; 8 bases line up with TRBD2. V lost 5 bases and J lost 1; bases outside the gene matches: 5. From germline, CDR1 is SNHLY and CDR2 FYNNEI. CDR3 length equals 15 residues. CDR3 bases: TGTGCCAGCAGTAACGGGGGGGCCGGCACAGATACGCAGTATTTT. Translated, it gives CASSNGGAGTDTQYF.

The chain links TRBV6-1 to TRBJ1-2; a possible D gene is TRBD1 (5 bases). CDR3 length: 14 residues. CDR1 is MNHNS and CDR2 is SASEGT in the germline V gene. V was cut by 2 bases and J by 3 bases, with 10 bases left in between. CDR3 nucleotide sequence: TGTGCCAGCAGTGAAAGGACAATTGACTATGGCTACACCTTC. It specifies CASSERTIDYGYTF.

The chain joins TRBV10-1 to TRBJ1-3; D call uncertain. The CDR3 consists of 13 residues. The germline CDR1 and CDR2 sequences are WNHNN and SYGVQD (reference sequence). V lost 10 bases to trimming and J lost 0 bases, with 10 bases between them. CDR3 protein: CAISYFSGNTIYF. The CDR3 region has the DNA TGCGCCATCAGCTACTTCTCTGGAAACACCATATATTTT.

The chain uses TRBV5-1 and TRBJ1-1; D remains ambiguous. The CDR3 is made up of 15 amino acids. V gave up 4 bases and J gave up 3 bases, with 16 bases separating them. Germline lookup yields CDR1 SGHRS and CDR2 YFSETQ. In nucleotides, the CDR3 is TGCGCCAGCAGCCCAACCCCCCCCGGGGACACTGAAGCTTTCTTT. It encodes CASSPTPPGDTEAFF.

This chain joins TRBV7-9 and TRBJ1-2; no reliable D call. Per the germline V gene, CDR1 is SEHNR and CDR2 is FQNEAQ (reference sequence). This CDR3 has 14 residues. V was pared by 2 bases and J by 7 bases, with 14 bases between. The CDR3 DNA follows: TGTGCCAGCAGCTTATTTGGTAGAGCTGGTGGCTACACCTTC. It codes for CASSLFGRAGGYTF. Drawing the rest from reference TRBV7-9 and TRBJ1-2, the complete variable domain is DTGVSQNPRHKITKRGQNVTFRCDPISEHNRLYWYRQTLGQGPEFLTYFQNEAQLEKSRLLSDRFSAERPKGSFSTLEIQRTEQGDSAMYLCASSLFGRAGGYTFGSGTRLTVV.

V usage is TRBV13 and J usage is TRBJ2-1; 12 positions agree with TRBD2. Germline V gene lookup returns CDR1 PRHDT and CDR2 FYEKMQ (reference sequence). V lost 7 bases, J lost 6 bases, and 4 bases stayed unmatched. The CDR3 runs to 14 residues. CDR3 in amino acids: CASKPTSGSNEQFF. The DNA of the CDR3 is TGTGCCAGCAAACCGACTAGCGGGAGCAATGAGCAGTTCTTC.

The chain is built from TRBV6-6 and TRBJ1-3, with D unclear. In germline, CDR1 is MNHNY, CDR2 SVGAGI (reference sequence). V lost 6 bases, J lost 1 base, and 10 bases lay in between. The CDR3 is 14 amino acids. Here the CDR3 DNA reads TGTGCCAGCAGCCGAGGCAGATCTGGAAACACCATATATTTT. Translation gives CASSRGRSGNTIYF.

The CDR3 DNA reads as TGTGCCAGCAGCCGCGGGGGGAACACTGAAGCTTTCTTT. It codes for CASSRGGNTEAFF. The gene calls are TRBV13 and TRBJ1-1, with TRBD1 as a possible D gene (5 bases). The germline gives CDR1 PRHDT, CDR2 FYEKMQ (reference sequence). V was pared by 5 bases and J by 1 base, with 8 bases between. CDR3 length equals 13 residues.

The chain couples TRBV30 to TRBJ2-5, with D tentatively TRBD2 (6 bases). The CDR3 runs to 13 residues. Germline CDR1 GTSNPN, CDR2 SVGIG (reference sequence). V was pared by 4 bases and J by 5 bases, with 14 bases between. The CDR3 here is CAWTPGVGETQYF. Written as DNA, the CDR3 is TGTGCCTGGACTCCGGGAGTAGGGGAGACCCAGTACTTC.

The chain couples TRBV5-1 to TRBJ2-3, with 15 bases matching TRBD2. The J segment lost 6 bases and the V segment lost 4 bases, leaving 3 bases of the junction unmatched. The CDR3 consists of 15 residues. Germline V lookup: CDR1 SGHRS, CDR2 YFSETQ. DNA for the CDR3: TGCGCCAGCAGCGTCGGGACTAGCGGGGGGGATACGCAGTATTTT. Its protein is CASSVGTSGGDTQYF.

The CDR3 DNA reads TGCGCCAGCAGCCCATCACTAGCGAGTAGCTCCTACGAGCAGTACTTC. This gives the protein CASSPSLASSSYEQYF. This chain connects TRBV5-1 to TRBJ2-7; 7 bases are a match to TRBD2. Germline V lookup: CDR1 SGHRS, CDR2 YFSETQ. The ends lost 4 bases at V and 0 bases at J; junction bases unmatched: 10. There are 16 residues in the CDR3.

This rearrangement joins TRBV28 to TRBJ1-4, with TRBD1 identical over 7 bases. This CDR3 comprises 14 residues. The V gene's germline CDR1 is MDHEN and CDR2 SYDVKM. V lost 2 bases to trimming and J lost 8 bases; unmatched junction nucleotides: 5. DNA of the CDR3: TGTGCCAGCAGTTTACCAACAGGGGTGGAAAAACTGTTTTTT. Translated, it gives CASSLPTGVEKLFF.

This clone was seen only once. V is TRBV19 and J is TRBJ1-2, with 8 bases fitting TRBD1. The CDR3 is 13 amino acids. V lost 4 bases, J lost 6 bases, and 4 bases stayed unmatched. Germline CDR1 and CDR2: LNHDA and SQIVND (reference sequence). The CDR3 bases are TGTGCCAGTAGTACCTGGACAGGGAATGGCTACACCTTC. It is translated as CASSTWTGNGYTF.

V is TRBV29-1 and J is TRBJ1-5, with D hard to call. Germline V CDR1 and CDR2: SQVTM, ANQGSEA. V lost 3 bases and J 6 bases, leaving 12 bases between the germline ends. The CDR3 consists of 13 residues. The CDR3 region is CSVEVQAGQPQHF. For the CDR3, the DNA is TGCAGCGTTGAGGTCCAGGCGGGTCAGCCCCAGCATTTT.

The V gene is TRBV7-7, the J gene TRBJ2-1; 9 bases map to TRBD1. The germline V gene encodes CDR1 SSHAT and CDR2 FNYEAQ (reference sequence). This CDR3 region has 14 residues. V was pared by 5 bases and J by 5 bases, with 4 bases of the junction left unmatched. CDR3: CASSRDRGDNEQFF. The CDR3 DNA reads TGTGCCAGCAGCCGAGACAGGGGGGACAATGAGCAGTTCTTC.

The chain carries TRBV18 and TRBJ2-6; D not certain. Germline assignment: CDR1 KGHSH and CDR2 LQKENI. The CDR3 extends over 18 amino acids. The V end lost 2 bases, the J end lost 1 base, and 15 bases lay between the germline ends. The CDR3 here is CASSPFGFSLSGANVLTF. The CDR3 nucleotides are TGTGCCAGCTCACCATTCGGTTTTTCCCTGTCTGGGGCCAACGTCCTGACTTTC. The variable domain in full, completed from reference TRBV18 and TRBJ2-6, reads NAGVMQNPRHLVRRRGQEARLRCSPMKGHSHVYWYRQLPEEGLKFMVYLQKENIIDESGMPKERFSAEFPKEGPSILRIQQVVRGDSAAYFCASSPFGFSLSGANVLTFGAGSRLTVL.

This clone was seen just once. The J gene is TRBJ1-1, the V gene TRBV5-8, with D uncertain. Germline CDR1 SGHTS, CDR2 YDEGEE. Trimming took 4 bases from V and 5 from J, leaving 18 bases between them. This CDR3 is 15 amino acids long. CDR3 nucleotide sequence: TGTGCCAGCAGCGACGGTGTGTCCATCGGGACTGAAGCTTTCTTT. Translating it yields CASSDGVSIGTEAFF.

This clone was observed a single time. The chain combines TRBV27 with TRBJ2-4; 8 bases fit TRBD2. Unmatched junction bases numbered 8, after V lost 7 bases and J lost 9 bases. The CDR3 runs to 13 residues. Germline CDR1 MNHEY, CDR2 SMNVEV (reference sequence). The CDR3 protein is CASTQRERGIQYF. Here the CDR3 DNA reads TGTGCCAGCACCCAGCGGGAGCGGGGCATTCAGTACTTC.

This clone was seen once. The chain is built from TRBV5-1 and TRBJ2-3, with D maybe TRBD2 (6 bases). The germline V gene encodes CDR1 SGHRS and CDR2 YFSETQ. Trimming shortened V by 0 bases and J by 0 bases, and 8 bases separated the two germline ends. This CDR3 contains 15 residues. The chain's CDR3 is CASSLALASTDTQYF. DNA for the CDR3: TGCGCCAGCAGCTTGGCCCTAGCGAGCACAGATACGCAGTATTTT. The variable domain in full, with the rest retrieved from reference TRBV5-1 and TRBJ2-3, is KAGVTQTPRYLIKTRGQQVTLSCSPISGHRSVSWYQQTPGQGLQFLFEYFSETQRNKGNFPGRFSGRQFSNSRSEMNVSTLELGDSALYLCASSLALASTDTQYFGPGTRLTVL.